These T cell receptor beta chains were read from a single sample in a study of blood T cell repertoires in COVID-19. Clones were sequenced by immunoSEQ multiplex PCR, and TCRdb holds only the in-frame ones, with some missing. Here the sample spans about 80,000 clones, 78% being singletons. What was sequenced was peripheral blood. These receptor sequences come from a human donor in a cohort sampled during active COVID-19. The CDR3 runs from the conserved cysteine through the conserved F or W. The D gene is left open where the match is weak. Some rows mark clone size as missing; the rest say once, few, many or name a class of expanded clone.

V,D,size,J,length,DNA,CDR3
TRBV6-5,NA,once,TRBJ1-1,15,TGTGCCAGCAGTTACTCCGGGGGTGTGAACACTGAAGCTTTCTTT,CASSYSGGVNTEAFF
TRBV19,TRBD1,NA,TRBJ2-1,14,TGTGCCAGTAGTATTCAGGGGGCCTACAATGAGCAGTTCTTC,CASSIQGAYNEQFF
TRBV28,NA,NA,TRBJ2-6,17,TGTGCCAGCAGCTCGATATCAAGGACAGCTGGAGCCAACGTCCTGACTTTC,CASSSISRTAGANVLTF
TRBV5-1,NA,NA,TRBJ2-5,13,TGCGCCAGCAGCTTGGTATTTCAAGAGACCCAGTACTTC,CASSLVFQETQYF
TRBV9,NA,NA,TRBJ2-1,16,TGTGCCAGCAGCCTTCATAAACAGGGTCGGGTCCATGAGCAGTTCTTC,CASSLHKQGRVHEQFF
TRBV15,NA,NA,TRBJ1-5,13,TGTGCCACCAGCAGAGACGGGAGTCAGCCCCAGCATTTT,CATSRDGSQPQHF
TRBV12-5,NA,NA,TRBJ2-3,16,TGTGCTAGTGGTTTGGTGATAGGGGGTAGCACAGATACGCAGTATTTT,CASGLVIGGSTDTQYF
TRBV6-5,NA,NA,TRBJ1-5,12,TGTGCCAGCAGCCTGTACAATCAGCCCCAGCATTTT,CASSLYNQPQHF
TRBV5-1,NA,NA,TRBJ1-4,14,TGCGCCAGCAGCTCAGGGGCAACTAATGAAAAACTGTTTTTT,CASSSGATNEKLFF
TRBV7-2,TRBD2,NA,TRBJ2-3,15,TGTGCCAGCAGCGGCCTAGCGGCTAGCACAGATACGCAGTATTTT,CASSGLAASTDTQYF
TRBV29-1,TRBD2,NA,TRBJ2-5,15,TGCAGCGTTGAAGGTAGTGGGGGGACTAGGGAGACCCAGTACTTC,CSVEGSGGTRETQYF
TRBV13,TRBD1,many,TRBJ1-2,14,TGTGCCAGCAGCATGAGGGACAGGGAAGGTGGCTACACCTTC,CASSMRDREGGYTF
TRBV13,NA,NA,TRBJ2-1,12,TGTGCCAGCAGCTTAGACCCTTCTAACCGGTTCTTC,CASSLDPSNRFF
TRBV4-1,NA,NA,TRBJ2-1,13,TGCGCCAGCAGCCAAGTCCTAGGTGGTGAGCAGTTCTTC,CASSQVLGGEQFF
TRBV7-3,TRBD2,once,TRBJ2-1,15,TGTGCCAGCAGTCTGAGCGGGGGGGCCTTATATGAGCAGTTCTTC,CASSLSGGALYEQFF
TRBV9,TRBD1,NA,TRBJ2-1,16,TGTGCCAGCAGCGTAGAGGCGGGACAGGGGAGTAATGAGCAGTTCTTC,CASSVEAGQGSNEQFF
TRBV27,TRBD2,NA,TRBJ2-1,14,TGTGCCAGCAAAACTAGCGCTCTCTACAATGAGCAGTTCTTC,CASKTSALYNEQFF
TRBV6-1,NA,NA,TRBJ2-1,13,TGTGCCAGCAGTGACCTCCCCTCGAATGAGCAGTTCTTC,CASSDLPSNEQFF
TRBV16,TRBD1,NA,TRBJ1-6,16,TGTGCCAGCAGCCTAACCAAGACAGGGGTTTTTTCACCCCTCCACTTT,CASSLTKTGVFSPLHF
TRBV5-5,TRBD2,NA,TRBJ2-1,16,TGTGCCAGCAGCTTGGATCTTTTAGCGGGAGTCATTGAGCAGTTCTTC,CASSLDLLAGVIEQFF
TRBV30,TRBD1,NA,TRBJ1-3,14,TGTGCCTGGAGTGTGCAGGGGGCTGGAAACACCATATATTTT,CAWSVQGAGNTIYF
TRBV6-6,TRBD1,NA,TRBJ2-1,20,TGTGCCAGCAGCAGAAGCTGGGGACAGGTTCCCTCTACCTCCTACAATGAGCAGTTCTTC,CASSRSWGQVPSTSYNEQFF
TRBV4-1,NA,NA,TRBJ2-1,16,TGCGCCAGCAGCCAAGGAGCAGGGCGATCTTACAATGAGCAGTTCTTC,CASSQGAGRSYNEQFF
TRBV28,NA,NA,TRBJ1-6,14,TGTGCCAGCAGTTTAACAGGGTTGGATTCACCCCTCCACTTT,CASSLTGLDSPLHF
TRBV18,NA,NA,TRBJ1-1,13,TGTGCCAGCTCACTACAGGGTGAAACTGAAGCTTTCTTT,CASSLQGETEAFF
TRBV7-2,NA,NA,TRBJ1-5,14,TGTGCCAGCAGCTTAGACGTAAGCGGTCAGCCCCAGCATTTT,CASSLDVSGQPQHF
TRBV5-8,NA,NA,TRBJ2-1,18,TGTGCCAATTCCCCTCCCCCCAAACAGGTAGGGTCCTACAATGAGCAGTTCTTC,CANSPPPKQVGSYNEQFF
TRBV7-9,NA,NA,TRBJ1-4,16,TGTGCCAGCAGCCCCGCGGCGTGGGAGAGTGGTGAAAAACTGTTTTTT,CASSPAAWESGEKLFF
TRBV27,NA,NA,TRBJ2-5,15,TGTGCCAGCAGTTCCCTCGGGGGACGGGCGGAGACCCAGTACTTC,CASSSLGGRAETQYF
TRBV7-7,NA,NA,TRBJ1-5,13,TGTGCCAGCAGCTTGACGCAGGATCAGCCCCAGCATTTT,CASSLTQDQPQHF
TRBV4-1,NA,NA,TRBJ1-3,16,TGCGCCAGCAGCCGACACGAAGGGGTCTCTGGAAACACCATATATTTT,CASSRHEGVSGNTIYF
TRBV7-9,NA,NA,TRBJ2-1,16,TGTGCCAGCAGCTTATCGAGGTCCAGTTCAGCCAATGAGCAGTTCTTC,CASSLSRSSSANEQFF
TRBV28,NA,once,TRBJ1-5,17,TGTGCCAGCAGTTTAGCAGGGATTAAAAAAAGCAATCAGCCCCAGCATTTT,CASSLAGIKKSNQPQHF
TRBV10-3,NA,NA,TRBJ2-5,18,TGTGCCATCAGTGAGTTTATAGTAAGCCTCTGGGGCCCAGAGACCCAGTACTTC,CAISEFIVSLWGPETQYF
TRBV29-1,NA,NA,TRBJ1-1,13,TGCAGCGTTGAAGAATCCCAGGGGCTAAAGGCTTTCTTT,CSVEESQGLKAFF
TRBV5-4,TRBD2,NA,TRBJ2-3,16,TGTGCCAGCAGCTTGGTGGCGGGGGGGATCACAGATACGCAGTATTTT,CASSLVAGGITDTQYF
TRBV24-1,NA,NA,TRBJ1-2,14,TGTGCCACCAGTGATTTTCACAGTGGGAGTAGCTACACCTTC,CATSDFHSGSSYTF
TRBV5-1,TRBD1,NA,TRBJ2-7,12,TGCGCCAGCAGTAATACAGGGGACGAGCAGTACTTC,CASSNTGDEQYF
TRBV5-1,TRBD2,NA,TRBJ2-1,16,TGCGCCAGCAGCCCGAGGGCGGGGGGGCTTTACAATGAGCAGTTCTTC,CASSPRAGGLYNEQFF
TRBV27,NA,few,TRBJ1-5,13,TGTGCCAGCAGTTTAAGGGGTAATCAGCCCCAGCATTTT,CASSLRGNQPQHF
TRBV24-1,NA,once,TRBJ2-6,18,TGTGCCATCCTTTCGCTAGCCCCAATTGTCTCTGGGGCCAACGTCCTGACTTTC,CAILSLAPIVSGANVLTF
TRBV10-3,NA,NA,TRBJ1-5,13,TGTGCCATCAGTCCCACAGGGAATCAGCCCCAGCATTTT,CAISPTGNQPQHF
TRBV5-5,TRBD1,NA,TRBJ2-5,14,TGTGCCAGCAGCTTCGATTCAGGGGGAAAGACCCAGTACTTC,CASSFDSGGKTQYF
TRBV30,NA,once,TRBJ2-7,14,TGTGCCTGGAGTGTAACGGGTTTAGGGGACGAGCAGTACTTC,CAWSVTGLGDEQYF
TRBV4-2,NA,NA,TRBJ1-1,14,TGTGCCAGCAGCCAGGTGGACAGTGGGGCTGAAGCTTTCTTT,CASSQVDSGAEAFF
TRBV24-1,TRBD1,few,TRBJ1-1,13,TGTGCCACCAGTGATCTGCAGGGGGCTGAAGCTTTCTTT,CATSDLQGAEAFF
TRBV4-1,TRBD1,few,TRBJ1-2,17,TGCGCCAGCAGCCTAAGGGGGACAGGGACCGGTGTCTATGGCTACACCTTC,CASSLRGTGTGVYGYTF
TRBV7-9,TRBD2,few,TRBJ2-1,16,TGTGCCAGCAGCGGGGGGGGGACTTCCCCGGAGAATGAGCAGTTCTTC,CASSGGGTSPENEQFF
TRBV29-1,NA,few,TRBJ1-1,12,TGCAGCGTTGAGGTCAGGGATGCTGAAGCTTTCTTT,CSVEVRDAEAFF
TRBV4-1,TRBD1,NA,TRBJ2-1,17,TGCGCCAGCAGCCACCGCGGACAGGGGTGGCCTTACAATGAGCAGTTCTTC,CASSHRGQGWPYNEQFF
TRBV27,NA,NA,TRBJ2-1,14,TGTGCCAGCAGTTTAGAACAGGTACACAATGAGCAGTTCTTC,CASSLEQVHNEQFF
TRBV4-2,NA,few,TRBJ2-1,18,TGTGCCAGCAGCCAAGAATCTGGGCGGGCCCACTCCTACAATGAGCAGTTCTTC,CASSQESGRAHSYNEQFF
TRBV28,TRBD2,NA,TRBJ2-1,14,TGTGCCAGCAGTTTGCGGGGGGGCCAAAATGAGCAGTTCTTC,CASSLRGGQNEQFF
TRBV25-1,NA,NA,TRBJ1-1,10,TGTGCCAGTGAGGGGGTGGGAGCTTTCTTT,CASEGVGAFF
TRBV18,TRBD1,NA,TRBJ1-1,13,TGTGCCAGCTGTCTGACAGGGTACACTGAAGCTTTCTTT,CASCLTGYTEAFF
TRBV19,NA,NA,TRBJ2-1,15,TGTGCCAGTAGTATAGTTGGACAGTCCTACAATGAGCAGTTCTTC,CASSIVGQSYNEQFF
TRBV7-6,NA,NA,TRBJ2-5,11,TGTGCCAGCAGCTCGCAAGAGACCCAGTACTTC,CASSSQETQYF
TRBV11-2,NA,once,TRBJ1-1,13,TGTGCCAGCAGCTTAACGGGGAACACTGAAGCTTTCTTT,CASSLTGNTEAFF
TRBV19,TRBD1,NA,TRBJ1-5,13,TGTGCCAGCCGGGACAGGGACAATCAGCCCCAGCATTTT,CASRDRDNQPQHF